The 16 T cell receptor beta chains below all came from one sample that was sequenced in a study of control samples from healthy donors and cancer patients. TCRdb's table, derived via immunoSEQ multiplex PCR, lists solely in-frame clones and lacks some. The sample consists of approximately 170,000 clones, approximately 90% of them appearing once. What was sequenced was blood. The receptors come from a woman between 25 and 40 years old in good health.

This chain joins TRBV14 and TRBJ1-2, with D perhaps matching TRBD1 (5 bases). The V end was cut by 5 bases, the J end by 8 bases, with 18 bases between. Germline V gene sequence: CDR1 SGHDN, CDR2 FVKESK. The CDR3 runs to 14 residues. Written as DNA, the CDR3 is TGTGCCAGCAGCAGTCGACAAGGGGTGGGAGGCTACACCTTC. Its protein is CASSSRQGVGGYTF.

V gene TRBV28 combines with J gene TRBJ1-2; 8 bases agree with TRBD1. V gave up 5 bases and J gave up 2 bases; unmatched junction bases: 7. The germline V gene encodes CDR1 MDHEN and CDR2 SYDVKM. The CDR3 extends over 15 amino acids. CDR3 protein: CASSPGTGGNYGYTF. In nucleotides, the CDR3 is TGTGCCAGCAGTCCCGGGACAGGTGGGAACTATGGCTACACCTTC.

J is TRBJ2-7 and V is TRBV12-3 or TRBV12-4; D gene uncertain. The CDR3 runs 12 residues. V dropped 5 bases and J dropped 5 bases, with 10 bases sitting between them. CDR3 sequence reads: CASSTTPDEQYF. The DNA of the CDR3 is TGTGCCAGCAGTACCACCCCTGACGAGCAGTACTTC.

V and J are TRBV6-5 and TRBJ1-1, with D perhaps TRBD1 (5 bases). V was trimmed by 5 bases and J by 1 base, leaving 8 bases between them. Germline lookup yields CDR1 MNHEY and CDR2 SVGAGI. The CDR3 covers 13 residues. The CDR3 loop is CASSPQGNTEAFF. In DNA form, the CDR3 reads TGTGCCAGCAGTCCTCAGGGGAACACTGAAGCTTTCTTT.

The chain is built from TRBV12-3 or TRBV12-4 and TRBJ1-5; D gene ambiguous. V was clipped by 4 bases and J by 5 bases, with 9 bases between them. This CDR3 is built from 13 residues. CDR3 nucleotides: TGTGCCAGCAGTTCAGGTTACGATCAGCCCCAGCATTTT. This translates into CASSSGYDQPQHF.

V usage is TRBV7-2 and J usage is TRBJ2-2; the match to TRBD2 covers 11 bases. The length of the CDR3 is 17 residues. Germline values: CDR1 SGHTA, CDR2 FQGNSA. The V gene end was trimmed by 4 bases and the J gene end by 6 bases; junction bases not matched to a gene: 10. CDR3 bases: TGTGCCAGCAGCTCCTTTTTTAGCGGGAGGGTAGCCGGGGAGCTGTTTTTT. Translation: CASSSFFSGRVAGELFF.

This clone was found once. The CDR3 DNA sequence: TGTGCCAGCAGTGGCAGGGCCGGAGAGGGGCAGTTCTTC. Translating gives CASSGRAGEGQFF. The chain links TRBV6-4 to TRBJ2-1, with D perhaps assigned TRBD1 or TRBD2 (5 bases each). The V gene lost 4 bases and the J gene lost 12 bases, with 16 bases spanning the gap. The CDR3 has 13 residues. Germline CDR1 and CDR2: MRHNA and SNTAGT.

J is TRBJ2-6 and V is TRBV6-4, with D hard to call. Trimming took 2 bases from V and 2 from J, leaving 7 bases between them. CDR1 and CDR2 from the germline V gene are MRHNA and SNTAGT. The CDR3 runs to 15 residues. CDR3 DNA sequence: TGTGCCAGCAGTGACAAAGGCCCTGGGGCCAACGTCCTGACTTTC. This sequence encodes CASSDKGPGANVLTF.

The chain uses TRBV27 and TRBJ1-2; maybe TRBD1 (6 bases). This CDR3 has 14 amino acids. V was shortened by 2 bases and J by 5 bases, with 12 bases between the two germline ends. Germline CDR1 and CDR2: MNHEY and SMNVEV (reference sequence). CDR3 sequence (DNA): TGTGCCAGCAGTTTAGGACAGTCTATTTATGGCTACACCTTC. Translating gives CASSLGQSIYGYTF.

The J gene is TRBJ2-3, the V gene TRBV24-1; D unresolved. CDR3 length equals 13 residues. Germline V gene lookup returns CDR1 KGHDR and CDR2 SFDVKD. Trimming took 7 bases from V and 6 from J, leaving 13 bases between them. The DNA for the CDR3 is TGTGCCACCAGCTTAAGGGCATATGATACGCAGTATTTT. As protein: CATSLRAYDTQYF.

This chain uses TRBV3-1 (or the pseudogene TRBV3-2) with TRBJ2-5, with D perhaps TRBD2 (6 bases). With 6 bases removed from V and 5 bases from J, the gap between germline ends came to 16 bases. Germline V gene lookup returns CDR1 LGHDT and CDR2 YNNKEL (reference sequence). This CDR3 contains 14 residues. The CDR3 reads CASRKRDGGETQYF. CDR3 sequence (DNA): TGTGCCAGCAGGAAACGGGACGGAGGGGAGACCCAGTACTTC.

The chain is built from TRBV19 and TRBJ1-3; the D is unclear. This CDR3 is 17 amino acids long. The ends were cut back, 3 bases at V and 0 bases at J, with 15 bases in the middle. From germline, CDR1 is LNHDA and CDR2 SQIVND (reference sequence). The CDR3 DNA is TGTGCCAGTAGTATTTTGGGGATACAGAGCTCTGGAAACACCATATATTTT. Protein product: CASSILGIQSSGNTIYF.

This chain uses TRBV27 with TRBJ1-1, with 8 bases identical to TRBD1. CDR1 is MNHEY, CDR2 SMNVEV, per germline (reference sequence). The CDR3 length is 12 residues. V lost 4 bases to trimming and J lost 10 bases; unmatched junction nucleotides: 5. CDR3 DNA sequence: TGTGCCAGCAGTTCCCAGGGGGCAGGAGCTTTCTTT. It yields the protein CASSSQGAGAFF.

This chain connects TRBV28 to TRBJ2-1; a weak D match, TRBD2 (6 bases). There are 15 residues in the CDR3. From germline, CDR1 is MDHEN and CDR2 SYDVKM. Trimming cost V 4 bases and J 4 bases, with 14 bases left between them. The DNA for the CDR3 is TGTGCCAGCAGTTCCCATAGCGGACGTTACAATGAGCAGTTCTTC. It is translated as CASSSHSGRYNEQFF.

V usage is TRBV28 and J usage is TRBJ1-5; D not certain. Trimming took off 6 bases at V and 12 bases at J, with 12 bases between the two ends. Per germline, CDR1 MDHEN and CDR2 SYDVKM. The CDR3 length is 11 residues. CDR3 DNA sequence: TGTGCCAGCAGCCACGGGGTGATCCAGCATTTT. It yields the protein CASSHGVIQHF.

The CDR3 here is CASSDPWTSTGELFF. CDR3 DNA sequence: TGTGCCAGCAGTGACCCATGGACATCCACCGGGGAGCTGTTTTTT. The V and J genes are TRBV25-1 and TRBJ2-2; perhaps TRBD1 as D (5 bases). V dropped 3 bases and J dropped 4 bases, with 12 bases sitting between them. The germline gives CDR1 MGHDK, CDR2 SYGVNS. This CDR3 comprises 15 residues.